This T cell receptor (beta chain) derives from a study of T cell responses to AZD1222 COVID-19 vaccine. Points from the study as a whole: CD4 TCRs associated with vaccination spanned spike, dominating at 160-218 and 743-854.

A remark on this clone: What it binds is not known.

The length of the CDR3 is 12 residues. V lost 3 bases and J 8 bases, leaving 10 bases between the germline ends. Germline assignment: CDR1 SEHNR and CDR2 FQNEAQ (reference sequence). Repertoires were generated with immunoSEQ multiplex PCR, while TCRdb's copy carries only in-frame clones and drops some. The data show approximately 130,000 clones, around 90% seen once. This sequence originates from an adult who received the AZD1222 COVID-19 vaccine. The chain is built from TRBV7-9 and TRBJ1-1, with D possibly matching TRBD1 (5 bases). The specimen was peripheral blood, collected 28 days after the second AZD1222 dose. The CDR3 is CASSFKGREAFF. The CDR3 bases are TGTGCCAGCAGCTTCAAGGGGAGGGAAGCTTTCTTT.